The 24 T cell receptor beta chains presented below share a single source sample, sequenced in a study of T cell responses to AZD1222 COVID-19 vaccine. Here immunoSEQ multiplex PCR was the method, and the copy in TCRdb shows in-frame clones only, minus some. The sample shows fewer than 130,000 clones, more than 85% of them seen only once. Material: peripheral blood, obtained on day 0 of AZD1222 vaccination. The receptor set was obtained from an adult in good health.

V and J are TRBV2 and TRBJ2-2; 8 bases are a match to TRBD1. The CDR3 spans 13 residues. CDR1 is SNHLY, CDR2 FYNNEI, per germline. V was pared by 11 bases and J by 7 bases, with 9 bases of the junction left unmatched. CDR3 in amino acids: CASQGARGGELFF. The CDR3 DNA reads TGTGCCTCCCAGGGGGCGCGGGGCGGGGAGCTGTTTTTT.

The chain links TRBV3-1 (or the pseudogene TRBV3-2) to TRBJ2-1; 9 positions match TRBD2. Trimming cost V 2 bases and J 7 bases; bases outside gene matches: 12. This CDR3 has 17 amino acids. Looked up from germline, CDR1 is LGHDT and CDR2 is YNNKEL (reference sequence). In DNA form, the CDR3 reads TGTGCCAGCAGCCAAAAGATCCCCGCGGGGGGGGCTAATGAGCAGTTCTTC. Its protein product is CASSQKIPAGGANEQFF.

The chain links TRBV30 to TRBJ2-2; D uncertain. The V end lost 3 bases, the J end lost 3 bases, and 11 bases lay between the germline ends. CDR1 is GTSNPN, CDR2 SVGIG, per germline (reference sequence). The CDR3 runs 14 residues. Written as DNA, the CDR3 is TGTGCCTGGAGGGGCGACTCGCACACCGGGGAGCTGTTTTTT. This codes for CAWRGDSHTGELFF.

The chain links TRBV2 to TRBJ2-4; 7 nucleotides match TRBD1. Per the germline V gene, CDR1 is SNHLY and CDR2 is FYNNEI. J was trimmed by 4 bases and V by 8 bases; bases with no gene match: 11. This CDR3 is built from 15 residues. The CDR3 coding sequence is TGTGCCAGCGGGGACGAGACAGGGCCAAAAAACATTCAGTACTTC. Residues: CASGDETGPKNIQYF.

The V call is TRBV9, the J call TRBJ2-1; 8 nucleotides align to TRBD1. CDR3 length: 14 amino acids. With 4 bases clipped from V and 6 bases from J, the junction kept 6 bases outside the gene matches. CDR1 and CDR2 from the germline V gene are SGDLS and YYNGEE. For the CDR3, the DNA is TGTGCCAGCAGCCCTACCGACAGGGGCAATGAGCAGTTCTTC. This translates into CASSPTDRGNEQFF.

The chain combines TRBV5-1 with TRBJ2-5; D is uncertain. V was clipped by 0 bases and J by 3 bases, with 6 bases between them. The CDR3 totals 13 residues. CDR1 and CDR2 from the germline V gene are SGHRS and YFSETQ. This CDR3 reads CASSLEVEETQYF. The CDR3, as DNA: TGCGCCAGCAGCTTGGAGGTGGAAGAGACCCAGTACTTC.

V is TRBV18 and J is TRBJ1-2; tentative D call: TRBD1 (6 bases). The CDR3 is 14 residues long. V lost 8 bases and J lost 4, with 17 bases in between. Germline CDR1 is KGHSH and CDR2 is LQKENI. The CDR3 is CASKAAGGSYGYTF. The CDR3 bases are TGTGCCAGCAAGGCGGCGGGGGGCAGCTATGGCTACACCTTC. Filled out from reference TRBV18 and TRBJ1-2, the complete variable domain reads NAGVMQNPRHLVRRRGQEARLRCSPMKGHSHVYWYRQLPEEGLKFMVYLQKENIIDESGMPKERFSAEFPKEGPSILRIQQVVRGDSAAYFCASKAAGGSYGYTFGSGTRLTVV.

This rearrangement joins TRBV19 to TRBJ2-2; 7 nucleotides line up with TRBD1. Germline V gene data show CDR1 as LNHDA and CDR2 as SQIVND (reference sequence). After removal of 5 bases from V and 4 bases from J, the junction contained 10 bases not matched to a gene. The length of the CDR3 is 16 residues. Here the CDR3 DNA reads TGTGCCAGTAGTGCGGACAGGCCCCGGGGCACCGGGGAGCTGTTTTTT. The encoded protein is CASSADRPRGTGELFF.

This rearrangement joins TRBV5-1 to TRBJ1-2; D is ambiguous. Between the trimmed V and J ends, which lost 0 bases and 3 bases, there was a span of 9 bases. The CDR3 loop spans 14 amino acids. Germline V lookup: CDR1 SGHRS, CDR2 YFSETQ. The CDR3 DNA sequence: TGCGCCAGCAGCTTGGAACCAGTCGACTATGGCTACACCTTC. It codes for CASSLEPVDYGYTF.

The chain joins TRBV3-1 (or the pseudogene TRBV3-2) to TRBJ1-5; TRBD1 matches at 9 bases. The CDR3 contains 14 residues. Trimming at V came to 1 base and at J to 7 bases, leaving 2 bases not matched to a gene. Per germline, CDR1 LGHDT and CDR2 YNNKEL (reference sequence). The CDR3 nucleotides are TGTGCCAGCAGCCAAGGGACAGGGGCACAGCCCCAGCATTTT. Translated, it gives CASSQGTGAQPQHF.

The chain joins TRBV18 to TRBJ1-2; the match to TRBD1 covers 8 bases. Germline V gene sequence: CDR1 KGHSH, CDR2 LQKENI. Trimming at V came to 3 bases and at J to 7 bases, leaving 4 bases not matched to a gene. This CDR3 has 13 residues. CDR3 nucleotides: TGTGCCAGCTCACCTGACAGGGGAAGTGGCTACACCTTC. Protein product: CASSPDRGSGYTF.

The CDR3 DNA is TGTGCCAGTAACCCCCGAGCAGGGGCTGGAAACACCATATATTTT. Translation: CASNPRAGAGNTIYF. The chain links TRBV19 to TRBJ1-3, with D maybe TRBD1 (6 bases). Trimming left V 7 bases short and J 2 bases short, with 15 bases between. This CDR3 region has 15 residues. Germline CDR1 is LNHDA and CDR2 is SQIVND (reference sequence).

The gene calls are TRBV27 and TRBJ1-2; possibly TRBD1 for D (6 bases). The CDR3 loop spans 15 amino acids. Germline lookup yields CDR1 MNHEY and CDR2 SMNVEV (reference sequence). Deletions cut 0 bases from V and 2 bases from J, with 10 bases between. The CDR3 here is CASSLSWGRNYGYTF. The CDR3 DNA reads as TGTGCCAGCAGTTTATCCTGGGGGCGGAACTATGGCTACACCTTC.

The chain employs TRBV19 and TRBJ1-2; maybe TRBD1 (6 bases). The CDR3 has 13 residues. The ends were cut back, 6 bases at V and 4 bases at J, with 12 bases in the middle. Germline V CDR1 and CDR2: LNHDA, SQIVND (reference sequence). DNA of the CDR3: TGTGCCAGTAGAACAGGGCCCACCTATGGCTACACCTTC. Translating gives CASRTGPTYGYTF.

This chain joins TRBV5-6 and TRBJ2-7, with 8 positions matching TRBD2. This CDR3 is 15 amino acids long. The V segment lost 1 base and the J segment 5 bases; nucleotides outside the gene matches: 8. Germline lookup yields CDR1 SGHDT and CDR2 YYEEEE. The CDR3 region is CASSLKGREVNEQYF. CDR3 sequence (DNA): TGTGCCAGCAGCTTGAAAGGGCGGGAGGTTAACGAGCAGTACTTC.

The chain is built from TRBV11-2 and TRBJ2-2; no clear D. Trimming took off 0 bases at V and 8 bases at J, with 10 bases between the two ends. The CDR3 runs 14 residues. Germline CDR1 SGHAT, CDR2 FQNNGV. The CDR3 nucleotides read TGTGCCAGCAGCTTAGATGAATCCTCGGGGGAGCTGTTTTTT. Protein sequence: CASSLDESSGELFF.

The V gene is TRBV7-9, the J gene TRBJ2-1, with D possibly matching TRBD2 (6 bases). The length of the CDR3 is 15 residues. CDR1 and CDR2 (germline): SEHNR, FQNEAQ (reference sequence). V gave up 1 base and J gave up 6 bases, with 13 bases separating them. The CDR3 loop is CASSLGRALGNEQFF. The CDR3 region has the DNA TGTGCCAGCAGCTTAGGGAGGGCCTTGGGCAATGAGCAGTTCTTC.

The CDR3 DNA sequence: TGTGCCAGCACCTCCCGTGATGAAGCTTTCTTT. Its translation: CASTSRDEAFF. The rearrangement uses TRBV5-6 and TRBJ1-1; D is ambiguous. This CDR3 region has 11 residues. Germline CDR1 and CDR2: SGHDT and YYEEEE. The V and J ends lost 6 bases and 7 bases respectively, with 10 bases between them.

The V gene is TRBV7-9, the J gene TRBJ1-1; D not resolved. This CDR3 has 14 amino acids. The germline V and J ends were trimmed by 0 bases and 0 bases, with 5 bases remaining between them. The V gene's germline CDR1 is SEHNR and CDR2 FQNEAQ (reference sequence). The DNA of the CDR3 is TGTGCCAGCAGCTTAGCTCGGATGAACACTGAAGCTTTCTTT. Its protein is CASSLARMNTEAFF.

This chain joins TRBV9 and TRBJ2-2; D ambiguous. The germline V gene encodes CDR1 SGDLS and CDR2 YYNGEE. The CDR3 extends over 14 amino acids. The V and J ends lost 1 base and 5 bases respectively, with 9 bases between them. CDR3 protein: CASSVQTQTGELFF. The CDR3 nucleotides are TGTGCCAGCAGCGTACAGACCCAAACCGGGGAGCTGTTTTTT.

The chain links TRBV3-1 (or the pseudogene TRBV3-2) to TRBJ1-6; D unresolved. V lost 2 bases and J 10 bases, leaving 15 bases between the germline ends. The CDR3 is made up of 15 amino acids. Germline V gives CDR1 LGHDT, CDR2 YNNKEL (reference sequence). The CDR3 region is CASSQSSSVWSPLHF. The CDR3 nucleotides are TGTGCCAGCAGCCAATCCTCCTCGGTTTGGTCACCCCTCCACTTT.

The chain is built from TRBV4-2 and TRBJ2-1; tentatively, D is TRBD1 (6 bases). V lost 6 bases and J 8 bases, leaving 14 bases between the germline ends. This CDR3 contains 13 residues. Per the germline V gene, CDR1 is LGHNA and CDR2 is YNFKEQ. The CDR3 region has the DNA TGTGCCAGCAGATCGGGACAATCCCATGAGCAGTTCTTC. It is translated as CASRSGQSHEQFF.

The rearrangement joins TRBV24-1 to TRBJ2-7; either TRBD1 or TRBD2 may supply D (5 bases each). This CDR3 has 14 residues. V was shortened by 11 bases and J by 0 bases, with 16 bases between the two germline ends. The germline V gene encodes CDR1 KGHDR and CDR2 SFDVKD. CDR3 sequence: CARTGATSSYEQYF. In DNA form, the CDR3 reads TGTGCCAGGACCGGGGCCACCTCCTCCTACGAGCAGTACTTC.

The chain couples TRBV12-3 or TRBV12-4 to TRBJ1-1, with 12 positions matching TRBD1. J was trimmed by 10 bases and V by 6 bases; bases with no gene match: 6. CDR3 length: 13 residues. CDR3 in DNA: TGTGCCAGCAGCCGGGACAGGGGGCAGGTAGCTTTCTTT. Translation gives CASSRDRGQVAFF.